These 10 T cell receptor beta chains were all obtained from the same sample, sequenced in a study of patients and donors after allogeneic stem cell transplantation (TCRdb year 2020). The library was prepared using RT-PCR. TCRdb shows the sequencer as NextSeq 550. TCRdb cleaned the public reads at Q25 with fastp, built clones with MiXCR and kept in-frame beta chains. Rows with a matching CDR3 protein are joined into one entry that keeps the most common DNA and genes. Present in this sample are fewer than 75,000 distinct CDR3 sequences, about 26% of which were seen just once. The ten largest clones capture 26% of the sample. The sequenced sample consisted of blood, either unsorted or a sorted T cell fraction (not recorded which). Every receptor here comes from a human donor who was either an allogeneic HSCT recipient or a stem cell or donor lymphocyte infusion donor (not recorded which). It is not recorded whose cells these are; they may come from a transplant donor.

The sample holds a few counts of this clonotype. The genes are TRBV6-5 and TRBJ1-5, with D hard to call. Per the germline V gene, CDR1 is MNHEY and CDR2 is SVGAGI. V lost 0 bases, J lost 4 bases, and 4 bases lay in between. CDR3 length: 13 residues. CDR3 sequence reads: CASSYSRNQPQHF. As DNA, the CDR3 is TGTGCCAGCAGTTACTCTCGGAATCAGCCCCAGCATTTT.

V and J are TRBV6-5 and TRBJ2-1; 7 bases map to TRBD2. The V and J ends lost 5 bases and 4 bases, in that order; junction bases with no gene match: 8. The CDR3 consists of 15 residues. CDR1 MNHEY and CDR2 SVGAGI come from the germline V gene. The CDR3: CASSPRTRKYNEQFF. The CDR3 coding sequence is TGTGCCAGCAGTCCACGGACTAGAAAATACAATGAGCAGTTCTTC.

The genes are TRBV20-1 and TRBJ2-1; D unresolved. This CDR3 region has 11 residues. Germline CDR1 is DFQATT and CDR2 is SNEGSKA (reference sequence). Trimming cost V 7 bases and J 0 bases, with 4 bases left between them. Here the CDR3 DNA reads TGCAGTGGGAGCTCCTACAATGAGCAGTTCTTC. Its translation is CSGSSYNEQFF.

The chain links TRBV12-5 to TRBJ2-7; D perhaps matches TRBD2 (6 bases). The V gene lost 2 bases and the J gene lost 7 bases, with 15 bases spanning the gap. Germline CDR1 is LGHNT and CDR2 is FRNRAP. The length of the CDR3 is 14 residues. CDR3 sequence: CASGLSGLPREQYF. CDR3 nucleotide sequence: TGTGCTAGTGGTTTGAGCGGGCTTCCCCGGGAGCAGTACTTC.

The table lists this clonotype with a few counts. The chain is built from TRBV6-6 and TRBJ2-3, with D tentatively TRBD1 (5 bases). The CDR3 consists of 15 residues. V was shortened by 7 bases and J by 4 bases, with 18 bases between the two germline ends. CDR1 and CDR2 from the germline V gene are MNHNY and SVGAGI (reference sequence). The CDR3 sequence: CASTPIRGFADTQYF. In nucleotides, the CDR3 is TGTGCCAGCACCCCGATTAGGGGCTTTGCAGATACGCAGTATTTT.

This clonotype was seen a few times. The V and J genes are TRBV10-3 and TRBJ2-7, with TRBD2 identical over 10 bases. The junction had 5 bases not matched to a gene; V was cut back by 5 bases and J by 4 bases. This CDR3 has 14 residues. Per the germline V gene, CDR1 is ENHRY and CDR2 is SYGVKD. The CDR3 reads CAISNSGRMYEQYF. The CDR3 DNA reads as TGTGCCATCAGTAATAGCGGGAGGATGTACGAGCAGTACTTC.

This clonotype has a handful of counts. The chain carries TRBV15 and TRBJ2-5; D gene ambiguous. The CDR3 runs to 14 residues. Germline values: CDR1 LNHNV, CDR2 YYDKDF (reference sequence). Trimming stripped 1 base from V and 0 bases from J, with 6 bases between. CDR3 protein: CATSRGGYQETQYF. CDR3 sequence (DNA): TGTGCCACCAGCAGAGGCGGCTACCAAGAGACCCAGTACTTC.

This clonotype was found a few times. The J gene is TRBJ2-7, the V gene TRBV6-6; D unresolved. The V end lost 2 bases, the J end lost 5 bases, and 16 bases lay between the germline ends. In germline, CDR1 is MNHNY, CDR2 SVGAGI (reference sequence). The CDR3 has 15 amino acids. The CDR3 bases are TGTGCCAGCAGTTACCCCTATTTAGGGCTTCACGAGCAGTACTTC. It translates to CASSYPYLGLHEQYF.

J is TRBJ2-1 and V is TRBV3-1; 7 positions match TRBD2. This CDR3 spans 17 amino acids. Trimming at V came to 0 bases and at J to 0 bases, leaving 5 bases not matched to a gene. Per germline, CDR1 LGHDT and CDR2 YNNKEL (reference sequence). The chain's CDR3 is CASSQDLAEGSYNEQFF. The CDR3 bases are TGTGCCAGCAGCCAAGATCTAGCGGAGGGCTCCTACAATGAGCAGTTCTTC.

In nucleotides, the CDR3 is TGTGCCAGCAGTACAGGGATGGGCATTCAGTACTTC. Its protein product is CASSTGMGIQYF. V gene TRBV28 combines with J gene TRBJ2-4; D may be TRBD1 (6 bases). The CDR3 is made up of 12 amino acids. Trimming took off 5 bases at V and 9 bases at J, with 11 bases between the two ends. CDR1 and CDR2 (germline): MDHEN, SYDVKM.